Below, 14 T cell receptor beta chains from the same sample are listed, as sequenced in a study of blood T cell repertoires in COVID-19. Clones were sequenced by immunoSEQ multiplex PCR, and TCRdb holds only the in-frame ones, with some missing. The sample includes 250,000 or so clones, less than 90% of them seen just once. The sample consisted of peripheral blood. Source of these receptors: a woman aged 40 to 55 who had recovered from COVID-19.

J is TRBJ2-7 and V is TRBV18; the D gene is possibly TRBD2 (5 bases). CDR1 is KGHSH and CDR2 is LQKENI in the germline V gene. This CDR3 has 12 amino acids. Trimming left V 2 bases short and J 7 bases short, with 9 bases between. CDR3 protein: CASSPAPGEQYF. CDR3 nucleotides: TGTGCCAGCTCACCAGCCCCGGGAGAGCAGTACTTC. Full variable domain (remainder filled in from reference TRBV18 and TRBJ2-7): NAGVMQNPRHLVRRRGQEARLRCSPMKGHSHVYWYRQLPEEGLKFMVYLQKENIIDESGMPKERFSAEFPKEGPSILRIQQVVRGDSAAYFCASSPAPGEQYFGPGTRLTVT.

V gene TRBV10-3 combines with J gene TRBJ1-5; 11 bases are a match to TRBD1. From germline, CDR1 is ENHRY and CDR2 SYGVKD. V dropped 5 bases and J dropped 3; count of bases not matched to a gene: 3. The CDR3 is 15 amino acids. CDR3 region: CAISTGQGANQPQHF. For the CDR3, the DNA is TGTGCCATCAGTACCGGACAGGGGGCCAATCAGCCCCAGCATTTT.

V and J are TRBV5-1 and TRBJ2-1; 12 nucleotides line up with TRBD2. Unmatched junction bases numbered 8, after V lost 0 bases and J lost 1 base. Germline V gene sequence: CDR1 SGHRS, CDR2 YFSETQ. The CDR3 consists of 19 residues. The CDR3 DNA reads TGCGCCAGCAGCTTGGAACTAGCGGGGGGTCCGCGTTCCTACAATGAGCAGTTCTTC. Residues: CASSLELAGGPRSYNEQFF.

The chain has TRBV11-3 and TRBJ1-6, with D hard to call. Germline CDR1 reads SGHNT; CDR2 reads YENEEA. V was cut by 1 base and J by 0 bases, with 13 bases left in between. CDR3 length: 18 residues. The CDR3 spells CASSLVGWYASYNSPLHF. Here the CDR3 DNA reads TGTGCCAGCAGCTTAGTTGGCTGGTACGCCTCCTATAATTCACCCCTCCACTTT.

In its sample, this clone was seen once. This chain connects TRBV28 to TRBJ2-7, with D uncertain. The CDR3 totals 12 residues. V was pared by 3 bases and J by 5 bases, with 8 bases between. CDR1 is MDHEN and CDR2 is SYDVKM in the germline V gene. For the CDR3, the DNA is TGTGCCAGCAGTTTGCTAGAAAACGAGCAGTACTTC. Residues: CASSLLENEQYF.

The V and J genes are TRBV2 and TRBJ2-5, with D maybe TRBD1 (5 bases). V lost 6 bases to trimming and J lost 5 bases, with 16 bases between them. There are 14 residues in the CDR3. Germline V gene data show CDR1 as SNHLY and CDR2 as FYNNEI. The CDR3 protein is CASSPGQPRETQYF. CDR3 nucleotides: TGTGCCAGCAGCCCTGGACAACCCCGGGAGACCCAGTACTTC.

This clone was recorded only once. The same CDR3 also results from other DNA sequences found in this sample. The CDR3 coding sequence is TGCGCCAGCAGCACGACGGGGAACACTGAAGCTTTCTTT. Translated, it gives CASSTTGNTEAFF. The V call is TRBV5-1, the J call TRBJ1-1; the D is unclear. Germline V gives CDR1 SGHRS, CDR2 YFSETQ. V gave up 4 bases and J gave up 1 base, with 8 bases separating them. The CDR3 length is 13 residues.

CDR3 bases: TGTGCCAGCAGTTTACGGAGCCCTGAAGCTTTCTTT. The encoded protein is CASSLRSPEAFF. This rearrangement joins TRBV27 to TRBJ1-1; unclear D gene. CDR3 size: 12 residues. V was cut by 2 bases and J by 6 bases, with 7 bases left in between. CDR1 and CDR2 from the germline V gene are MNHEY and SMNVEV (reference sequence).

The chain combines TRBV10-2 with TRBJ1-2; no firm D call. Per the germline V gene, CDR1 is WSHSY and CDR2 is SAAADI. This CDR3 has 12 residues. The V gene lost 3 bases and the J gene lost 8 bases, with 10 bases spanning the gap. CDR3 protein: CASSDRTGGYTF. In nucleotides, the CDR3 is TGCGCCAGCAGTGACCGGACGGGGGGCTACACCTTC.

The rearrangement links TRBV18 to TRBJ1-2, with TRBD1 as a possible D gene (6 bases). Trimming cost V 2 bases and J 2 bases, with 9 bases left between them. Germline CDR1 and CDR2: KGHSH and LQKENI. This CDR3 contains 14 residues. DNA of the CDR3: TGTGCCAGCTCACCAATTGGACAGAACTATGGCTACACCTTC. Amino acid sequence: CASSPIGQNYGYTF. Together with reference TRBV18 and TRBJ1-2, the CDR3 gives the full variable domain: NAGVMQNPRHLVRRRGQEARLRCSPMKGHSHVYWYRQLPEEGLKFMVYLQKENIIDESGMPKERFSAEFPKEGPSILRIQQVVRGDSAAYFCASSPIGQNYGYTFGSGTRLTVV.

With respect to this clone: An end of the junction differs from the germline gene, which may be a read error. J is TRBJ2-4 and V is TRBV3-1 (or the pseudogene TRBV3-2), with 7 nucleotides matching TRBD1. The germline V gene has CDR1 LGHDT and CDR2 YNNKEL (reference sequence). The CDR3 spans 13 residues. The CDR3 reads CASSNQKAGTAFF. CDR3 DNA: TGTGCCAGCAGCAACCAAAAAGCCGGGACAGCGTTTTTC.

The chain employs TRBV25-1 and TRBJ1-1; a possible D gene is TRBD1 (5 bases). CDR1 and CDR2 (germline): MGHDK, SYGVNS. Trimming took off 4 bases at V and 2 bases at J, with 11 bases between the two ends. This CDR3 has 14 amino acids. The CDR3 DNA reads as TGTGCCAGCAGTGGGCAGGGTGTTAACACTGAAGCTTTCTTT. Protein sequence: CASSGQGVNTEAFF.

The gene calls are TRBV5-6 and TRBJ1-2; the match to TRBD1 covers 9 bases. The V segment lost 4 bases and the J segment 3 bases; nucleotides outside the gene matches: 4. The germline V gene encodes CDR1 SGHDT and CDR2 YYEEEE. The length of the CDR3 is 14 residues. The CDR3 region is CASSRWTGDYGYTF. The CDR3, as DNA: TGTGCCAGCAGCCGCTGGACAGGGGACTATGGCTACACCTTC.

The gene calls are TRBV28 and TRBJ1-2, with 7 bases fitting TRBD1. The CDR3 spans 12 residues. Germline V gives CDR1 MDHEN, CDR2 SYDVKM. This CDR3 reads CALSQGVGGYTF. CDR3 bases: TGTGCACTTAGCCAGGGGGTTGGTGGCTACACCTTC.